These T cell receptor beta chains were read from a single sample in a study of a mutant IDH1 vaccine in newly diagnosed glioma. The protocol was immunoSEQ multiplex PCR, while the TCRdb copy is restricted to in-frame clones and leaves out a portion. Here the sample spans roughly 70,000 clones, 80% to 90% being singletons. The material was PBMCs, obtained from a glioma patient treated with radiotherapy, temozolomide or both. These receptors were collected from a man aged 25 to 40 with glioma. Each CDR3 is given with its conserved first and last residue. The order of the fields is J gene, V gene, clone size, D gene, CDR3 protein, CDR3 DNA. D genes are given only for firm matches. Expanded clones get a size class; other rows say once, few or many, or leave the size out.

J: TRBJ1-2
V: TRBV7-8
size: NA
D: TRBD1
CDR3: CASSRTGGPYGYTF
DNA: TGTGCCAGCAGCAGGACAGGGGGCCCCTATGGCTACACCTTC

J: TRBJ2-7
V: TRBV11-2
size: NA
D: NA
CDR3: CASSRTVGIRYEQYF
DNA: TGTGCCAGCAGCCGGACAGTCGGAATCAGATACGAGCAGTACTTC

J: TRBJ2-6
V: TRBV4-1
size: NA
D: NA
CDR3: CASSPTGTIAGANVLTF
DNA: TGCGCCAGCAGCCCCACAGGGACCATAGCTGGGGCCAACGTCCTGACTTTC

J: TRBJ2-5
V: TRBV29-1
size: NA
D: NA
CDR3: CSVEGSLGPGIETQYF
DNA: TGCAGCGTTGAAGGTTCACTGGGCCCGGGGATCGAGACCCAGTACTTC

J: TRBJ2-2
V: TRBV7-2
size: NA
D: NA
CDR3: CASSLMVGGELFF
DNA: TGTGCCAGCAGCCTGATGGTGGGCGGGGAGCTGTTTTTT

J: TRBJ2-5
V: TRBV14
size: NA
D: NA
CDR3: CASSQLQETQYF
DNA: TGTGCCAGCAGCCAACTCCAAGAGACCCAGTACTTC

J: TRBJ1-6
V: TRBV6-5
size: NA
D: NA
CDR3: CASRKGGSYNSPLHF
DNA: TGTGCCAGCAGGAAAGGGGGCTCCTATAATTCACCCCTCCACTTT

J: TRBJ1-1
V: TRBV10-2
size: NA
D: TRBD1
CDR3: CATQTGLNTEAFF
DNA: TGCGCCACCCAGACAGGGTTGAACACTGAAGCTTTCTTT

J: TRBJ2-7
V: TRBV19
size: NA
D: NA
CDR3: CASSISSWASYEQYF
DNA: TGTGCCAGTAGTATATCAAGCTGGGCCTCTTACGAGCAGTACTTC

J: TRBJ2-2
V: TRBV19
size: NA
D: NA
CDR3: CASGTRANTGELFF
DNA: TGTGCCAGTGGGACTCGCGCGAACACCGGGGAGCTGTTTTTT

J: TRBJ1-2
V: TRBV5-4
size: NA
D: TRBD1
CDR3: CASSLQGQFRSNGYTF
DNA: TGTGCCAGCAGCCTACAGGGACAGTTTAGAAGTAATGGCTACACCTTC

J: TRBJ1-6
V: TRBV9
size: once
D: TRBD1
CDR3: CASSVSLPGQGASPLHF
DNA: TGTGCCAGCAGCGTATCTCTCCCGGGACAGGGTGCGTCACCCCTCCACTTT

J: TRBJ1-5
V: TRBV15
size: NA
D: TRBD1
CDR3: CATGRGVWDRATDSNQPQHF
DNA: TGTGCCACCGGCAGAGGCGTATGGGACAGGGCGACTGATAGCAATCAGCCCCAGCATTTT

J: TRBJ2-3
V: TRBV19
size: NA
D: NA
CDR3: CASSVTGRGSDTQYF
DNA: TGTGCCAGTAGTGTGACAGGCCGGGGATCAGATACGCAGTATTTT

J: TRBJ2-3
V: TRBV2
size: NA
D: NA
CDR3: CASSVRGTADTQYF
DNA: TGTGCCAGCAGTGTTAGGGGAACGGCAGATACGCAGTATTTT

J: TRBJ2-1
V: TRBV29-1
size: NA
D: TRBD1
CDR3: CSVGTGLSYNEQFF
DNA: TGCAGCGTTGGGACAGGCCTTTCCTACAATGAGCAGTTCTTC

J: TRBJ1-4
V: TRBV6-6
size: NA
D: NA
CDR3: CASIPGGANEKLFF
DNA: TGTGCCAGCATCCCGGGGGGCGCTAATGAAAAACTGTTTTTT

J: TRBJ1-5
V: TRBV25-1
size: NA
D: NA
CDR3: CASSETDGRGPQHF
DNA: TGTGCCAGCAGTGAGACGGATGGAAGGGGGCCCCAGCATTTT

J: TRBJ2-3
V: TRBV5-1
size: NA
D: NA
CDR3: CASSLGRQTFTDTQYF
DNA: TGCGCCAGCAGCTTGGGAAGGCAGACCTTCACAGATACGCAGTATTTT

J: TRBJ2-1
V: TRBV5-1
size: NA
D: TRBD1
CDR3: CASSLERGTGEFF
DNA: TGCGCCAGCAGCTTGGAGAGGGGGACAGGGGAGTTCTTC

J: TRBJ1-1
V: TRBV4-2
size: NA
D: NA
CDR3: CASSETIDGYISTEAFF
DNA: TGTGCCAGCAGCGAAACGATTGATGGGTATATTTCCACTGAAGCTTTCTTT

J: TRBJ2-7
V: TRBV28
size: NA
D: NA
CDR3: CASSEIRGVRLVYEQYF
DNA: TGTGCCAGCAGTGAGATCAGGGGTGTACGGTTAGTCTACGAGCAGTACTTC

J: TRBJ2-6
V: TRBV29-1
size: NA
D: TRBD1
CDR3: CSVYGTGGSGANVLTF
DNA: TGCAGCGTCTACGGGACAGGCGGCTCTGGGGCCAACGTCCTGACTTTC

J: TRBJ2-7
V: TRBV15
size: NA
D: NA
CDR3: CATSMDTRSYEQYF
DNA: TGTGCCACCAGCATGGATACACGCTCCTACGAGCAGTACTTC

J: TRBJ2-3
V: TRBV6-1
size: few
D: TRBD2
CDR3: CASRPFLAGDDTQYF
DNA: TGTGCCAGCAGGCCCTTCCTAGCGGGGGACGATACGCAGTATTTT

J: TRBJ2-5
V: TRBV2
size: NA
D: TRBD1
CDR3: CASTPLDRGHQETQYF
DNA: TGTGCCAGCACCCCCCTGGACAGGGGACACCAAGAGACCCAGTACTTC

J: TRBJ2-7
V: TRBV27
size: NA
D: TRBD2
CDR3: CASSDLGLASHEQYF
DNA: TGTGCCAGCAGCGACCTGGGACTAGCTTCCCACGAGCAGTACTTC

J: TRBJ2-7
V: TRBV29-1
size: NA
D: TRBD2
CDR3: CSALSGASSYEQYF
DNA: TGCAGCGCTCTTAGCGGGGCCAGCTCCTACGAGCAGTACTTC

J: TRBJ2-1
V: TRBV18
size: NA
D: NA
CDR3: CASSRTQGNEQFF
DNA: TGTGCCAGCTCACGTACACAGGGTAATGAGCAGTTCTTC

J: TRBJ1-1
V: TRBV10-1
size: few
D: NA
CDR3: CASSVGARVDYTEAFF
DNA: TGCGCCAGCAGTGTCGGGGCGCGGGTAGACTACACTGAAGCTTTCTTT

J: TRBJ1-1
V: TRBV18
size: once
D: TRBD1
CDR3: CASSPDRGRGAFF
DNA: TGTGCCAGCTCACCCGACAGGGGGCGCGGGGCTTTCTTT

J: TRBJ2-3
V: TRBV10-3
size: once
D: TRBD2
CDR3: CATRLAGSTDTQYF
DNA: TGTGCCACCCGACTAGCGGGTAGCACAGATACGCAGTATTTT

J: TRBJ2-5
V: TRBV5-1
size: NA
D: NA
CDR3: CASSPQGGGETQYF
DNA: TGCGCCAGCAGCCCTCAGGGAGGGGGAGAGACCCAGTACTTC

J: TRBJ2-7
V: TRBV4-1
size: NA
D: NA
CDR3: CASSQPGPYEQYF
DNA: TGCGCCAGCAGCCAGCCAGGTCCCTACGAGCAGTACTTC

J: TRBJ2-3
V: TRBV19
size: NA
D: NA
CDR3: CASSMGDFTDTQYF
DNA: TGTGCCAGTAGTATGGGGGACTTCACAGATACGCAGTATTTT

J: TRBJ1-5
V: TRBV5-6
size: NA
D: TRBD1
CDR3: CASSNRIGTGNQPQHF
DNA: TGTGCCAGCAGTAACAGAATAGGGACAGGGAATCAGCCCCAGCATTTT

J: TRBJ1-2
V: TRBV28
size: NA
D: NA
CDR3: CASTLVGGVNYGYTF
DNA: TGTGCCAGCACCCTAGTGGGGGGCGTAAACTATGGCTACACCTTC

J: TRBJ2-7
V: TRBV5-5
size: NA
D: NA
CDR3: CATSSHPAYYEQYF
DNA: TGTGCCACCTCCTCACATCCTGCCTACTACGAGCAGTACTTC

J: TRBJ2-1
V: TRBV7-9
size: NA
D: NA
CDR3: CASSSYGRGSSYNEQFF
DNA: TGTGCCAGCAGCTCCTATGGGCGCGGAAGCTCCTACAATGAGCAGTTCTTC

J: TRBJ1-1
V: TRBV21-1
size: NA
D: NA
CDR3: CASSKASLDRREAFF
DNA: TGTGCCAGCAGCAAAGCTTCCCTGGACAGGCGTGAAGCTTTCTTT

J: TRBJ2-1
V: TRBV7-2
size: NA
D: TRBD1
CDR3: CASSLSGQGYDEQFF
DNA: TGTGCCAGCAGCTTGTCGGGACAGGGGTATGATGAGCAGTTCTTC

J: TRBJ2-1
V: TRBV27
size: NA
D: NA
CDR3: CASSLIRGGEQFF
DNA: TGTGCCAGCAGTTTAATCAGGGGCGGGGAGCAGTTCTTC

J: TRBJ1-1
V: TRBV14
size: few
D: NA
CDR3: CASSQFINTEAFF
DNA: TGTGCCAGCAGCCAATTCATTAACACTGAAGCTTTCTTT

J: TRBJ1-1
V: TRBV5-1
size: NA
D: NA
CDR3: CASSPLGAALVGAEAFF
DNA: TGCGCCAGCAGCCCACTGGGGGCCGCCCTAGTGGGGGCTGAAGCTTTCTTT

J: TRBJ1-1
V: TRBV7-9
size: NA
D: NA
CDR3: CASSRDPNTEAFF
DNA: TGTGCCAGCAGCCGAGACCCGAACACTGAAGCTTTCTTT

J: TRBJ2-7
V: TRBV6-5
size: NA
D: NA
CDR3: CASRPLWDTYEQYF
DNA: TGTGCCAGCAGACCCCTTTGGGACACCTACGAGCAGTACTTC

J: TRBJ2-7
V: TRBV9
size: NA
D: NA
CDR3: CASSVGDSGSYEQYF
DNA: TGTGCCAGCAGCGTAGGCGACAGCGGAAGCTACGAGCAGTACTTC

J: TRBJ1-5
V: TRBV6-1
size: NA
D: NA
CDR3: CASSEASTGGPQHF
DNA: TGTGCCAGCAGTGAAGCGTCGACAGGTGGACCCCAGCATTTT

J: TRBJ1-5
V: TRBV11-2
size: NA
D: NA
CDR3: CASSLTSNSNQPQHF
DNA: TGTGCCAGCAGCTTAACGAGCAATAGCAATCAGCCCCAGCATTTT

J: TRBJ1-6
V: TRBV6-5
size: NA
D: NA
CDR3: CASAAVEGSPLHF
DNA: TGTGCCAGCGCCGCTGTTGAGGGATCACCCCTCCACTTT

J: TRBJ1-2
V: TRBV19
size: NA
D: TRBD1
CDR3: CASSRGPKGGYTF
DNA: TGTGCCAGTAGCAGGGGGCCCAAAGGTGGCTACACCTTC

J: TRBJ2-7
V: TRBV5-1
size: NA
D: NA
CDR3: CASNIGSFPYEQYF
DNA: TGCGCCAGCAACATCGGGAGTTTTCCCTACGAGCAGTACTTT